The rows below give T cell receptor beta chains drawn from one sample of a study of early T cells in non-severe SARS-CoV-2 infection. One entry per CDR3 protein, called by TCRdb with MiXCR from the 5' RACE reads. The sample has about 70,000 distinct CDR3 sequences, about 14% seen once. The source material was whole blood, sampled at baseline. These receptor sequences come from an adult who was a healthcare worker with PCR-confirmed SARS-CoV-2 infection or an uninfected control (not recorded which). Each CDR3 is given without its conserved first and last residue. A D gene is named only where the DNA matches it firmly.

d_call: TRBD1; v_call: TRBV27; cdr3_length: 12; cdr3_aa: ASSLSAGGYEQY
d_call: NA; v_call: TRBV7-9; cdr3_length: 11; cdr3_aa: ASSRGVLTEAF
d_call: NA; v_call: TRBV10-1; cdr3_length: 12; cdr3_aa: ASSESSGATEAF
d_call: TRBD2; v_call: TRBV2; cdr3_length: 11; cdr3_aa: ASSEEREYEQF
d_call: TRBD1; v_call: TRBV29-1; cdr3_length: 12; cdr3_aa: SVLETGRTDTQY
d_call: TRBD2; v_call: TRBV10-2; cdr3_length: 14; cdr3_aa: ASSPLRAGGFNEQF
d_call: TRBD1; v_call: TRBV5-5; cdr3_length: 12; cdr3_aa: ASSQRQGAHEQY
d_call: NA; v_call: TRBV12-3/TRBV12-4; cdr3_length: 10; cdr3_aa: ASATSAGELF
d_call: TRBD2; v_call: TRBV29-1; cdr3_length: 11; cdr3_aa: SVDLPAGSEQF
d_call: NA; v_call: TRBV7-8; cdr3_length: 15; cdr3_aa: ASSLGREPTNTGELF
d_call: TRBD2; v_call: TRBV4-1; cdr3_length: 19; cdr3_aa: ASSQAIGGWTSGRVRDTQY
d_call: NA; v_call: TRBV28; cdr3_length: 13; cdr3_aa: ASSLRAGVETEAF
d_call: NA; v_call: TRBV2; cdr3_length: 13; cdr3_aa: ASIPTLLTTGELF
d_call: NA; v_call: TRBV5-4; cdr3_length: 13; cdr3_aa: ASSLGQGHNSPLH
d_call: TRBD2; v_call: TRBV12-3/TRBV12-4; cdr3_length: 12; cdr3_aa: ASSLRLARYEQY
d_call: NA; v_call: TRBV2; cdr3_length: 11; cdr3_aa: ATRAESTGELF
d_call: NA; v_call: TRBV19; cdr3_length: 13; cdr3_aa: VSNTGLVNTGELF
d_call: NA; v_call: TRBV18; cdr3_length: 15; cdr3_aa: ASSPPGVRAAQETQY
d_call: TRBD1; v_call: TRBV7-7; cdr3_length: 13; cdr3_aa: ASSPKQGANGELF
d_call: NA; v_call: TRBV2; cdr3_length: 12; cdr3_aa: ASSEGSGYLEQF
d_call: NA; v_call: TRBV7-3; cdr3_length: 14; cdr3_aa: ASSLMGAGGGNEQF
d_call: NA; v_call: TRBV18; cdr3_length: 12; cdr3_aa: ASSPGTPGNTIY
d_call: TRBD2; v_call: TRBV4-1; cdr3_length: 12; cdr3_aa: ASSHGTSGKEQY
d_call: TRBD1; v_call: TRBV7-8; cdr3_length: 13; cdr3_aa: ASSLRTGRYYEQY
d_call: NA; v_call: TRBV18; cdr3_length: 14; cdr3_aa: ASSPLDSSGANVLT
d_call: NA; v_call: TRBV7-8; cdr3_length: 10; cdr3_aa: ASSYRTAEAF
d_call: NA; v_call: TRBV11-1; cdr3_length: 12; cdr3_aa: ASSLDQGSSEQY
d_call: NA; v_call: TRBV28; cdr3_length: 14; cdr3_aa: ASSFSFDRDFGELF
d_call: TRBD2; v_call: TRBV7-2; cdr3_length: 14; cdr3_aa: ASSQPARGVPYEQY
d_call: TRBD2; v_call: TRBV2; cdr3_length: 13; cdr3_aa: ASSDRLAGVVEQF
d_call: NA; v_call: TRBV19; cdr3_length: 10; cdr3_aa: AVSGVNNEQF
d_call: NA; v_call: TRBV9; cdr3_length: 14; cdr3_aa: ASSASRLANTGELF
d_call: NA; v_call: TRBV24-1; cdr3_length: 14; cdr3_aa: ATSDPQANSYNEQF
d_call: NA; v_call: TRBV28; cdr3_length: 13; cdr3_aa: ASSPQGRGAGELF
d_call: NA; v_call: TRBV6-6; cdr3_length: 14; cdr3_aa: ASSYSNAGWTGELF
d_call: NA; v_call: TRBV4-1; cdr3_length: 12; cdr3_aa: ASSQGSATYEQY
d_call: TRBD2; v_call: TRBV20-1; cdr3_length: 13; cdr3_aa: SASRASGRSDTQY
d_call: NA; v_call: TRBV19; cdr3_length: 10; cdr3_aa: ASSSLGETQY
d_call: TRBD2; v_call: TRBV20-1; cdr3_length: 17; cdr3_aa: SARDGDVGLAGRGNEQF
d_call: NA; v_call: TRBV20-1; cdr3_length: 12; cdr3_aa: SARDPPPQGGYT
d_call: TRBD2; v_call: TRBV20-1; cdr3_length: 16; cdr3_aa: SARDRIAGAGDTGELF
d_call: NA; v_call: TRBV6-6; cdr3_length: 12; cdr3_aa: ASTVASDTDTQY
d_call: TRBD2; v_call: TRBV11-2; cdr3_length: 13; cdr3_aa: ASSFWREATGELF
d_call: NA; v_call: TRBV18; cdr3_length: 12; cdr3_aa: ASSPIGLYNEQF
d_call: NA; v_call: TRBV9; cdr3_length: 12; cdr3_aa: ASSLEASNTEAF
d_call: TRBD2; v_call: TRBV12-5; cdr3_length: 15; cdr3_aa: ASGLVPGARREGEQF
d_call: NA; v_call: TRBV7-2; cdr3_length: 13; cdr3_aa: ASSLARTDSYEQY
d_call: NA; v_call: TRBV20-1; cdr3_length: 11; cdr3_aa: SARGQGEVEAF
d_call: NA; v_call: TRBV18; cdr3_length: 11; cdr3_aa: ASSPLQVETQY
d_call: NA; v_call: TRBV20-1; cdr3_length: 9; cdr3_aa: SAPDPYEQY
d_call: NA; v_call: TRBV4-1; cdr3_length: 14; cdr3_aa: ASSQSSGLNRDEQF
d_call: TRBD2; v_call: TRBV24-1; cdr3_length: 16; cdr3_aa: ATSDWTSGQDYTGELF
d_call: NA; v_call: TRBV29-1; cdr3_length: 10; cdr3_aa: SVGEGNQPQH
d_call: NA; v_call: TRBV7-9; cdr3_length: 13; cdr3_aa: ASSPGDSFYNEQF
d_call: NA; v_call: TRBV14; cdr3_length: 15; cdr3_aa: ASSLPPGPNFNEKLF
d_call: NA; v_call: TRBV4-1; cdr3_length: 11; cdr3_aa: ASSHVVNYEQY
d_call: NA; v_call: TRBV5-1; cdr3_length: 11; cdr3_aa: ASRSGVQETQY
d_call: TRBD2; v_call: TRBV28; cdr3_length: 15; cdr3_aa: ASSSPPSGRATDTQY
d_call: NA; v_call: TRBV30; cdr3_length: 13; cdr3_aa: AWREPGWGITEAF
d_call: TRBD2; v_call: TRBV7-8; cdr3_length: 13; cdr3_aa: ASSLGLTSEDEQF